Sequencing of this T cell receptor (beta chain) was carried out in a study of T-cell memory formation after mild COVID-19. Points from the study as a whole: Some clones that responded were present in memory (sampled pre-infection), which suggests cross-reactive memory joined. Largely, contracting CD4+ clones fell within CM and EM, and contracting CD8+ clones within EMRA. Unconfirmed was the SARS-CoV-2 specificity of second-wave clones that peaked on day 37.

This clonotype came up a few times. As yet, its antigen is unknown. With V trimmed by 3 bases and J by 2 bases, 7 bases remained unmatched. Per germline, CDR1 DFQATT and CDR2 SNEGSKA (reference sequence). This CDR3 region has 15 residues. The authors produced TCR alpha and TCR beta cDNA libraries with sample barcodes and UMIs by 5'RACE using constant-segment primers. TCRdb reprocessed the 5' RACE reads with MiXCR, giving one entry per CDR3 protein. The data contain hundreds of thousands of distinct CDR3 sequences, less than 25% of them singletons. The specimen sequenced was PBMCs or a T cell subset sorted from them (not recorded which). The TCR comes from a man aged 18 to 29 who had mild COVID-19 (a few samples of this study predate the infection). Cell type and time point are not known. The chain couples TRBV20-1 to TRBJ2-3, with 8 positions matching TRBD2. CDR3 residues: CSARSGGSYTDTQYF. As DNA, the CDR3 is TGCAGTGCTAGGAGCGGGGGATCATACACAGATACGCAGTATTTT.